A selection of T cell receptor beta chains follows, all from one sample in a study of early T cells in non-severe SARS-CoV-2 infection. Each CDR3 protein gets one entry after TCRdb re-called the 5' RACE reads with MiXCR. The sample consists of more than 95,000 distinct CDR3 sequences, 9.5% to 11% of them appearing once. Sequences were derived from whole blood, sampled at baseline. The receptors were gathered from an adult who was a healthcare worker with PCR-confirmed SARS-CoV-2 infection or an uninfected control (not recorded which). Both conserved end residues are trimmed from each CDR3. D genes are given only for firm matches. Expanded clones get a size class; other rows say once, few or many, or leave the size out.

CDR3 | V | D | size | J
ASSIASGQGQNQPQH | TRBV19 | TRBD1 | many | TRBJ1-5
ASSLRVRTGELF | TRBV11-1 | NA | NA | TRBJ2-2
ASSLGQGDYEQY | TRBV7-9 | TRBD1 | many | TRBJ2-7
ASAPGTSSYEQY | TRBV18 | NA | NA | TRBJ2-7
ASRGSGSNQPQH | TRBV6-5 | NA | NA | TRBJ1-5
ASRPKYYASSTDTQY | TRBV4-1 | NA | many | TRBJ2-3
ASSLAFRGGKNIQY | TRBV5-1 | NA | many | TRBJ2-4
ASKTSPNYEQY | TRBV12-3/TRBV12-4 | NA | NA | TRBJ2-7
ASSGGAGAGRYEQY | TRBV9 | NA | many | TRBJ2-7
ASSVEDPSGREQY | TRBV5-1 | NA | few | TRBJ2-7
AWTMGLAGVGLLTDEQF | TRBV30 | TRBD2 | NA | TRBJ2-1
ASSSVVWGANTEAF | TRBV7-9 | NA | NA | TRBJ1-1
ASSQGTGRYYGYT | TRBV14 | TRBD1 | many | TRBJ1-2
ASSQDGQLNQPQH | TRBV4-1 | NA | NA | TRBJ1-5
ASSILSGKTYNEQF | TRBV19 | NA | few | TRBJ2-1
ASSRLTSTNEQF | TRBV5-4 | TRBD2 | many | TRBJ2-1
ASSSGGTGIYGYT | TRBV13 | TRBD1 | many | TRBJ1-2
ASSLETGGGNTEAF | TRBV5-1 | TRBD1 | NA | TRBJ1-1
ASSLATATNEKLF | TRBV7-9 | NA | few | TRBJ1-4
SARDPDSNTEAF | TRBV20-1 | NA | NA | TRBJ1-1
ASGGETQY | TRBV25-1 | NA | NA | TRBJ2-5
ASSIGQGPSYEQY | TRBV18 | TRBD1 | few | TRBJ2-7
ASSLDQGANGNTIY | TRBV5-4 | TRBD1 | many | TRBJ1-3
ASSYRKGPAGDSPLH | TRBV6-6 | NA | few | TRBJ1-6
ASSSDSYGYT | TRBV7-9 | NA | NA | TRBJ1-2
SDLGAPGSYT | TRBV20-1 | NA | NA | TRBJ1-2
SASGGRSIYNEQF | TRBV20-1 | NA | many | TRBJ2-1
ASSPGINIQY | TRBV3-2 | NA | few | TRBJ2-4
SASPPGGGPYEQY | TRBV20-1 | TRBD2 | few | TRBJ2-7
ASSPGGRIPEQY | TRBV18 | TRBD2 | few | TRBJ2-7
ASSLATGIDEQF | TRBV5-5 | NA | many | TRBJ2-1
ASRITEGAGANVLT | TRBV6-6 | NA | NA | TRBJ2-6
ASSLGGSLYEQY | TRBV7-8 | NA | NA | TRBJ2-7
ASSLSRDFYGYT | TRBV27 | NA | few | TRBJ1-2
ASSRLAGGNYNEQF | TRBV19 | TRBD2 | NA | TRBJ2-1
SAIAGTSGGAETDTQY | TRBV20-1 | TRBD2 | many | TRBJ2-3
ASSSSSRVRSSYEQY | TRBV6-6 | NA | NA | TRBJ2-7
ASASSYEQY | TRBV27 | NA | NA | TRBJ2-7
ASSPVMGASGANVLT | TRBV7-9 | NA | many | TRBJ2-6
ASSQTGQGDNEQY | TRBV3-1 | TRBD1 | NA | TRBJ2-7
SAIRGQSYEQY | TRBV29-1 | NA | few | TRBJ2-7
ATSRDYRDDNEQY | TRBV15 | NA | NA | TRBJ2-7
ASSYVVRGPYNEQF | TRBV6-2/TRBV6-3 | TRBD1 | NA | TRBJ2-1
ASSDAGQGKTQY | TRBV9 | NA | NA | TRBJ2-3
SVLPDSNNEKLF | TRBV29-1 | NA | many | TRBJ1-4
ASSPYPGQGLGSTDTQY | TRBV5-1 | TRBD1 | many | TRBJ2-3
ASSKEVWYGYT | TRBV12-3/TRBV12-4 | NA | few | TRBJ1-2
SASLPGSDTQY | TRBV20-1 | NA | NA | TRBJ2-3
ASSLASEYGYT | TRBV7-2 | NA | few | TRBJ1-2
ASSLDRGKTEAF | TRBV12-3/TRBV12-4 | TRBD1 | NA | TRBJ1-1
ASSPLRVWGETQY | TRBV7-6 | NA | few | TRBJ2-5